The clone carrying this TCR beta chain was seen repeatedly, ten times or more. The antigen is undetermined. Building of the TCR beta libraries involved iRepertoire HTBI primers and Arm-PCR of CDR3 regions. One entry per CDR3 protein results from TCRdb running MiXCR on the multiplex PCR reads. The sample contains about 470,000 distinct CDR3 sequences, around 20% of which appear only once. This CDR3 has 15 residues. Per the germline V gene, CDR1 is MNHNS and CDR2 is SASEGT. V trimming: 3 bases; J trimming: 2 bases; junction bases outside the gene matches: 3. The record originates from a study of regulatory T cells in long-lasting Graves disease. Study in general: Over 5 years of antithyroid drugs plus positive TSH receptor antibodies defined persistent Graves' disease. Study results and limitations: Public clonotype sharing was higher in persistent than newly diagnosed patients. It was in persistent disease that TRBV28, TRBJ1-2 and TRBJ2-5 were favored.

The time point: persistent/refractory GD, antithyroid drugs over 5 years with positive TRAb. PBMCs provided the RNA from which the TCR library was made. Graves' disease diagnosis was established per American Thyroid Association guidelines. The chain carries TRBV6-1 and TRBJ2-5, with 10 positions matching TRBD1. This sequence was found in a female donor with Graves disease. This specimen was peripheral blood mononuclear cells (PBMCs), taken when the disease was refractory, from a patient treated with antithyroid drugs. CDR3: CASSDGTGEQETQYF. CDR3 coding DNA: TGTGCCAGCAGTGACGGGACAGGGGAACAAGAGACCCAGTACTTC.